Below are 7 T cell receptor beta chains sequenced from a single sample in a study of T cells in localized non-small cell lung cancer. Libraries were prepared by immunoSEQ multiplex PCR; TCRdb keeps only in-frame clonotypes and omits some of them. The sample yields about 36,000 clones, 85% to 95% seen once. Sequencing was performed on peripheral blood, taken before any cancer treatment. These receptors all stem from a female donor aged 60 or older with stage I lung adenocarcinoma.

V usage is TRBV6-6 and J usage is TRBJ1-6, with no clear D. CDR3 length: 14 amino acids. Between the trimmed V and J ends, which lost 6 bases and 4 bases, there was a span of 10 bases. Germline-derived CDR1 and CDR2 are MNHNY and SVGAGI (reference sequence). DNA for the CDR3: TGTGCCAGCAGCTCAGCGTCTTATAATTCACCCCTCCACTTT. Translation gives CASSSASYNSPLHF.

J is TRBJ1-1 and V is TRBV19, with D unresolved. The germline V gene encodes CDR1 LNHDA and CDR2 SQIVND (reference sequence). The CDR3 totals 13 residues. Trimming cost V 6 bases and J 3 bases, with 11 bases left between them. CDR3: CASSRFRYTEAFF. The CDR3 nucleotides read TGTGCCAGTAGCCGCTTCAGGTACACTGAAGCTTTCTTT.

The chain couples TRBV10-3 to TRBJ2-3, with 8 nucleotides matching TRBD2. With V trimmed by 0 bases and J by 4 bases, 12 bases remained unmatched. Germline V lookup: CDR1 ENHRY, CDR2 SYGVKD. The length of the CDR3 is 18 residues. The chain's CDR3 is CAISESGSQRGQADTQYF. CDR3 bases: TGTGCCATCAGTGAGTCGGGCTCGCAGCGGGGGCAGGCAGATACGCAGTATTTT.

The chain employs TRBV2 and TRBJ1-1, with D hard to call. This CDR3 spans 16 amino acids. V lost 6 bases and J lost 4, with 21 bases in between. CDR1 is SNHLY and CDR2 is FYNNEI in the germline V gene. The CDR3 is CASRAGPGNGGTEAFF. DNA of the CDR3: TGTGCCAGCAGAGCCGGACCCGGGAACGGTGGCACTGAAGCTTTCTTT. The full variable domain, completed using reference TRBV2 and TRBJ1-1, is EPEVTQTPSHQVTQMGQEVILRCVPISNHLYFYWYRQILGQKVEFLVSFYNNEISEKSEIFDDQFSVERPDGSNFTLKIRSTKLEDSAMYFCASRAGPGNGGTEAFFGQGTRLTVV.

The chain uses TRBV9 and TRBJ2-7, with D tentatively TRBD2 (5 bases). The CDR3 loop spans 14 amino acids. Trimming cost V 0 bases and J 2 bases, with 9 bases left between them. CDR1 is SGDLS and CDR2 is YYNGEE in the germline V gene. The CDR3: CASSVELEAYEQYF. The CDR3 bases are TGTGCCAGCAGCGTAGAACTGGAGGCCTACGAGCAGTACTTC.

The chain joins TRBV6-5 to TRBJ1-1; D is unclear. Per germline, CDR1 MNHEY and CDR2 SVGAGI. The CDR3 consists of 14 residues. Between the trimmed V and J ends, which lost 0 bases and 1 base, there was a span of 6 bases. CDR3 amino acids: CASSYSMGNTEAFF. In DNA, the CDR3 is TGTGCCAGCAGTTACTCTATGGGGAACACTGAAGCTTTCTTT.

The chain carries TRBV14 and TRBJ1-6; 7 bases map to TRBD1. In germline, CDR1 is SGHDN, CDR2 FVKESK. The V gene end was trimmed by 4 bases and the J gene end by 7 bases; junction bases not matched to a gene: 7. This CDR3 has 15 residues. The CDR3 nucleotides are TGTGCCAGCAGCCTCCCGGGACAGCTAAATTCACCCCTCCACTTT. This gives the protein CASSLPGQLNSPLHF.